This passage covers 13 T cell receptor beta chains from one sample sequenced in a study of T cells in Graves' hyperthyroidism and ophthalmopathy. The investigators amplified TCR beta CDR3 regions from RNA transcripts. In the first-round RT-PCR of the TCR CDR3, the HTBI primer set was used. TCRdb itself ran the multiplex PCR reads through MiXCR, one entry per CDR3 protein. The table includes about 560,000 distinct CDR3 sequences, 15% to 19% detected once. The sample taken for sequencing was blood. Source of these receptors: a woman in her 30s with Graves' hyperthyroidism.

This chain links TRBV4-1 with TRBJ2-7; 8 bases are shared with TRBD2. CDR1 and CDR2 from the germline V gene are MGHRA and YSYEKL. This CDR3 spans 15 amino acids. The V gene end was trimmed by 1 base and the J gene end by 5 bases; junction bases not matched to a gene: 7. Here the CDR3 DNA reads TGCGCCAGCAGCCAAGCCCCGGGAGGGTTCGACGAGCAGTACTTC. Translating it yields CASSQAPGGFDEQYF.

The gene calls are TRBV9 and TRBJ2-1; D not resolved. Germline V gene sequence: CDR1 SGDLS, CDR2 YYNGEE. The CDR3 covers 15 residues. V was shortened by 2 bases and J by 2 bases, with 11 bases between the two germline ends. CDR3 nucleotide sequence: TGTGCCAGCAGCGTTTATTGGGGTCCCTACAATGAGCAGTTCTTC. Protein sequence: CASSVYWGPYNEQFF.

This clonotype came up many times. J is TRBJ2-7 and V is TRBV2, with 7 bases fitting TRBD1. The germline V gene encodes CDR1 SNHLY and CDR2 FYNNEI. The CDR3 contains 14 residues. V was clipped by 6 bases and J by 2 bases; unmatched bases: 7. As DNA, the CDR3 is TGTGCCAGCAGGCCGGGACAGAGACCCTACGAGCAGTACTTC. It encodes CASRPGQRPYEQYF.

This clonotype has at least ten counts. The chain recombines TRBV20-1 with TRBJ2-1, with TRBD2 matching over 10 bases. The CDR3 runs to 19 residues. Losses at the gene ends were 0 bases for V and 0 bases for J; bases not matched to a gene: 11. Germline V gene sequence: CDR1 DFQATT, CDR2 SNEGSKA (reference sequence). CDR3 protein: CSARDRSSGRPSSYNEQFF. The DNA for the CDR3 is TGCAGTGCTAGAGATCGGAGTAGCGGGAGGCCAAGCTCCTACAATGAGCAGTTCTTC.

The CDR3 nucleotides read TGTGCCAGCAGCCAAGGAGTAGAGAACTATGGCTACACCTTC. Translated, it gives CASSQGVENYGYTF. V and J are TRBV14 and TRBJ1-2, with D hard to call. The V and J ends lost 1 base and 2 bases respectively, with 8 bases between them. Germline V lookup: CDR1 SGHDN, CDR2 FVKESK. The CDR3 contains 14 residues. The variable domain in full, with the rest retrieved from reference TRBV14 and TRBJ1-2, is EAGVTQFPSHSVIEKGQTVTLRCDPISGHDNLYWYRRVMGKEIKFLLHFVKESKQDESGMPNNRFLAERTGGTYSTLKVQPAELEDSGVYFCASSQGVENYGYTFGSGTRLTVV.

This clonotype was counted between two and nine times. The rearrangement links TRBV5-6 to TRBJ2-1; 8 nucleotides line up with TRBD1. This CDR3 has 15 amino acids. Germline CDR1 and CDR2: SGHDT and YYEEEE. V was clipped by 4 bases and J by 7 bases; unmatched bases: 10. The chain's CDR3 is CASSPPTGVGNEQFF. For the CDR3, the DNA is TGTGCCAGCAGCCCCCCGACAGGGGTCGGAAATGAGCAGTTCTTC. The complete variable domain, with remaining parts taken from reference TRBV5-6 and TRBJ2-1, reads DAGVTQSPTHLIKTRGQQVTLRCSPKSGHDTVSWYQQALGQGPQFIFQYYEEEERQRGNFPDRFSGHQFPNYSSELNVNALLLGDSALYLCASSPPTGVGNEQFFGPGTRLTVL.

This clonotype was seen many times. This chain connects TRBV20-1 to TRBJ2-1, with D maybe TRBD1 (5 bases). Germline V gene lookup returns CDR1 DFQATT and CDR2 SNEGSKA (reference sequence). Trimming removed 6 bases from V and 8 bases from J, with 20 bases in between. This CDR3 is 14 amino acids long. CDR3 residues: CSAAGQMARDEQFF. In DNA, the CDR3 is TGCAGTGCAGCAGGACAAATGGCCAGGGATGAGCAGTTCTTC.

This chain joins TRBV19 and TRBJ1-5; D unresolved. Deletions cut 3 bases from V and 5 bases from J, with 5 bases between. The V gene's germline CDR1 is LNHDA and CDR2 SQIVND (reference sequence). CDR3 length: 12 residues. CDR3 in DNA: TGTGCCAGTAGTATCCAGGATCAGCCCCAGCATTTT. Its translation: CASSIQDQPQHF.

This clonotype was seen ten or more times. The CDR3 nucleotides are TGTGCCAGCAGTGCGGACAGGGGGCATTCCGGCAATGAGCAGTTCTTC. Encoded protein: CASSADRGHSGNEQFF. The gene calls are TRBV2 and TRBJ2-1, with 11 nucleotides matching TRBD1. Losses at the gene ends were 4 bases for V and 6 bases for J; bases not matched to a gene: 8. CDR1 and CDR2 (germline): SNHLY, FYNNEI. CDR3 length: 16 residues. The variable domain in full, with the rest retrieved from reference TRBV2 and TRBJ2-1, is EPEVTQTPSHQVTQMGQEVILRCVPISNHLYFYWYRQILGQKVEFLVSFYNNEISEKSEIFDDQFSVERPDGSNFTLKIRSTKLEDSAMYFCASSADRGHSGNEQFFGPGTRLTVL.

The CDR3 DNA reads TGCGCCAGCTACGGCACAGATACGCAGTATTTT. This sequence encodes CASYGTDTQYF. The chain carries TRBV10-2 and TRBJ2-3; D not resolved. This CDR3 region has 11 residues. Germline V gene sequence: CDR1 WSHSY, CDR2 SAAADI. V was cut by 8 bases and J by 1 base, with 4 bases left in between.

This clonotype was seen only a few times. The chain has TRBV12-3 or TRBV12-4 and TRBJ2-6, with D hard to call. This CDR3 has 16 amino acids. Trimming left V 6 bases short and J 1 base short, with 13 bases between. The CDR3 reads CASSPRSGSGANVLTF. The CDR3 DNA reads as TGTGCCAGCAGCCCTCGATCCGGGTCTGGGGCCAACGTCCTGACTTTC.

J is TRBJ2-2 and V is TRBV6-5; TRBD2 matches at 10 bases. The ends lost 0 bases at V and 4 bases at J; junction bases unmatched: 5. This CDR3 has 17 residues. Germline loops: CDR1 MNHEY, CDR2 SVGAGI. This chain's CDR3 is CASSYSSSGRPTGELFF. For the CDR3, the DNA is TGTGCCAGCAGTTACTCTTCTAGCGGGAGACCCACCGGGGAGCTGTTTTTT.

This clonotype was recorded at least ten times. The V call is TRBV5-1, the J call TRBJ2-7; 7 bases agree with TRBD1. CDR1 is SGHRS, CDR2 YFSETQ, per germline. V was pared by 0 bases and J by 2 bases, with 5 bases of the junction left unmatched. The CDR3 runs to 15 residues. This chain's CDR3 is CASSLATGDTYEQYF. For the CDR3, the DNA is TGCGCCAGCAGCTTGGCCACAGGGGACACCTACGAGCAGTACTTC.